Here is one TCR beta chain with its context. What this receptor recognizes is not known. Base-call qualities are not available, and no considerably larger clone is one nucleotide away. Patients with a history of autoimmune disease or receiving systemic immunosuppression were excluded from the trial. Peripheral blood for TCR sequencing was drawn from every dose cohort at baseline, at cycle 4 day 1 and at cycle 7 day 1. Samples were obtained from an open-label, multicenter, first-in-human phase I dose-escalation trial of ivuxolimab. Adults with locally advanced or metastatic melanoma, renal cell carcinoma, hepatocellular carcinoma or head and neck squamous cell carcinoma were enrolled in the trial. Before TCR sequencing, CD4+ T cells and CD8+ T cells from peripheral blood were sorted into separate populations. This entry comes from a study of OX40 agonist ivuxolimab in advanced cancers. Concerning the study at large: Ivuxolimab, which targeted the costimulatory receptor OX40 (CD134), was an agonistic, fully human IgG2 monoclonal antibody. Partial responses were achieved by three dose-escalation patients, of whom one had hepatocellular carcinoma and two had cutaneous melanoma. Intravenous ivuxolimab was administered to patients every 2 weeks at six dose levels: 0.01, 0.1, 0.3, 1.5, 3 and 10 mg/kg. Of the 50 or so patients in dose escalation, some 20 had hepatocellular carcinoma, some 15 had melanoma, 9 had renal cell carcinoma and 9 had head and neck cancer. The dose-escalation cohort was almost 85% male with a mean age of approximately 60 years, ranging from roughly 20 to 85. The purpose of peripheral TCRbeta sequencing was to test whether ivuxolimab changed TCR sequence diversity and led to clonal T-cell expansion. Patients were allowed to have had prior anti-PD-1, anti-PD-L1 or anti-CTLA-4 therapy, and around two fifths of the dose-escalation patients had been treated with checkpoint inhibitors. The paper reports the monotherapy dose-escalation portion (N of about 56 patients) of the phase I ivuxolimab trial.

The full study reports these points: At doses from 0.1 to 3.0 mg/kg, clonal expansion was seen in both CD4+ and CD8+ blood T cells between baseline and week 6. In the 0.1-3.0 mg/kg groups, partial responders had among the lowest normalized peripheral clonal expansion, particularly in CD8+ T cells. The antigen specificity of the peripheral T cells that underwent clonal expansion was not determined. Low levels of normalized T-cell clonal expansion were also seen in some patients who did not respond. On average, CD8+ T cells showed more expanded clones than CD4+ T cells after ivuxolimab.

To sequence the TCRbeta CDR3 region, genomic DNA was isolated from the sorted cells. TCRbeta CDR3 regions were sequenced using the immunoSEQ Assay. TCRdb retrieved this table from immuneACCESS and kept in-frame rearrangements only. Not all clones are present; in checked studies, unresolved V genes account for under half, and no reason is known for the remainder. The sample has tens of thousands of clones on record, approximately 90% of them singletons. The ten largest clones capture over 0.35% of the sample. CDR1 and CDR2 are read off the germline V gene as SGHTA and FQGNSA. The CDR3 starts with the cysteine, ends with the phenylalanine, and has 15 residues. Here the CDR3 DNA is all that survives: 45 bases in frame from base 1. V is clipped by 5 bases and J by 3 bases, and the sequence between their germline boundaries is 17 bases long.

Here the chain combines TRBV7-2 and TRBJ2-7; a tentative D call is TRBD2 (5 bases match). This sample comprised CD4+ or CD8+ T cells sorted from blood, obtained in a trial of the OX40 agonist ivuxolimab. This clonotype was sampled from an adult with an advanced solid tumor such as melanoma, head and neck, liver or kidney cancer. The nucleotides read TGTGCCAGCAGCATAAACCCGGGAAGCAACTACGAGCAGTACTTC. It encodes CASSINPGSNYEQYF. The full variable domain, completed from the reference TRBV7-2 and TRBJ2-7 proteins outside the CDR3, reads GAGVSQSPSNKVTEKGKDVELRCDPISGHTALYWYRQSLGQGLEFLIYFQGNSAPDKSGLPSDRFSAERTGGSVSTLTIQRTQQEDSAVYLCASSINPGSNYEQYFGPGTRLTVT.